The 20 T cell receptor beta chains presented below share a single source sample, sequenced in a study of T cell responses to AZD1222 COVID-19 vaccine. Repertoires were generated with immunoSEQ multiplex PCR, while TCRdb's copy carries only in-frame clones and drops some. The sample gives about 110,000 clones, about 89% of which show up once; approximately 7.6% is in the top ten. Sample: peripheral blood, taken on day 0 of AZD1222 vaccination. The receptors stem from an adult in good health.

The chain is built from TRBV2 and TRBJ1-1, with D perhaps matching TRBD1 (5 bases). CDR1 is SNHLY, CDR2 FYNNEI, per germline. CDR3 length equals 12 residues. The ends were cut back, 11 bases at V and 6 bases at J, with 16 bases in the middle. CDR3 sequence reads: CAGSKWGSEAFF. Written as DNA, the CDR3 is TGTGCCGGTTCCAAGTGGGGCTCTGAAGCTTTCTTT.

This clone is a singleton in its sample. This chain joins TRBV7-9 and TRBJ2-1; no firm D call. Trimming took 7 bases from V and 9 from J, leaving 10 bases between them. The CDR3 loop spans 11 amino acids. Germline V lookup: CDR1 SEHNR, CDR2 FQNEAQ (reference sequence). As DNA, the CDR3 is TGTGCCAGCAATCATCTTGGTGAGCAGTTCTTC. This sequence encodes CASNHLGEQFF.

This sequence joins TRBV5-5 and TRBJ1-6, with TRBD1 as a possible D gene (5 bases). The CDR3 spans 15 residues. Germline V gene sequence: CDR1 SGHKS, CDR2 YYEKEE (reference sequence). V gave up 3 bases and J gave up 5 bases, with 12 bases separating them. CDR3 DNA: TGTGCCAGCAGCTATGGGACGGGGGATAATTCACCCCTCCACTTT. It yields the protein CASSYGTGDNSPLHF.

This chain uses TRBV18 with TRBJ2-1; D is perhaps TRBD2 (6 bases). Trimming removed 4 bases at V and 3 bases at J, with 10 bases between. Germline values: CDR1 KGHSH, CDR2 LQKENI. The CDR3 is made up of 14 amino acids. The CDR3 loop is CASSLIAVYNEQFF. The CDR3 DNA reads TGTGCCAGCTCACTAATAGCGGTCTACAATGAGCAGTTCTTC.

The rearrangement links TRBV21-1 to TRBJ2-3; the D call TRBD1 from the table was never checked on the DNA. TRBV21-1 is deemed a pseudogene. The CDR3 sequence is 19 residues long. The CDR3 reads CASSKESGQGPGSTDTQYF. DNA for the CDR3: TGTGCCAGCAGCAAAGAGTCAGGACAGGGCCCAGGAAGCACAGATACGCAGTATTTT.

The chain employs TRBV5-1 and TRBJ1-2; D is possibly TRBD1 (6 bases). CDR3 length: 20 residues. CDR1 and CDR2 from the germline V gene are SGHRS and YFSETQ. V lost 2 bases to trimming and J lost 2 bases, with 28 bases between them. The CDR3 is CASSFPPRLTGPTGNYGYTF. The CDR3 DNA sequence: TGCGCCAGCAGCTTTCCCCCCCGATTGACAGGCCCCACAGGGAACTATGGCTACACCTTC.

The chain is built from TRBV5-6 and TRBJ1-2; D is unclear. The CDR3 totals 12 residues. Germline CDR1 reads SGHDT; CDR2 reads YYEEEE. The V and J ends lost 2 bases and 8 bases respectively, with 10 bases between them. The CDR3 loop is CASSLGWPGYTF. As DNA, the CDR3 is TGTGCCAGCAGCTTAGGGTGGCCCGGCTACACCTTC.

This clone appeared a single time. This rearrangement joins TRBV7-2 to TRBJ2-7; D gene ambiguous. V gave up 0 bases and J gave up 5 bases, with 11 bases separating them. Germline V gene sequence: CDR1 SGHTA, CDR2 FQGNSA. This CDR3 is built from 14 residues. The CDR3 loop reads CASSLAQGSHEQYF. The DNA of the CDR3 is TGTGCCAGCAGCTTAGCGCAAGGGTCCCACGAGCAGTACTTC.

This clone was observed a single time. The CDR3 nucleotides read TGCGCCAGCAGCTTGGACTACACCGGGGAGCTGTTTTTT. Amino acid sequence: CASSLDYTGELFF. This chain joins TRBV5-1 and TRBJ2-2, with no clear D. The CDR3 totals 13 residues. Trimming left V 0 bases short and J 3 bases short, with 3 bases between. CDR1 is SGHRS, CDR2 YFSETQ, per germline. The full variable domain, rest sourced from reference TRBV5-1 and TRBJ2-2, is KAGVTQTPRYLIKTRGQQVTLSCSPISGHRSVSWYQQTPGQGLQFLFEYFSETQRNKGNFPGRFSGRQFSNSRSEMNVSTLELGDSALYLCASSLDYTGELFFGEGSRLTVL.

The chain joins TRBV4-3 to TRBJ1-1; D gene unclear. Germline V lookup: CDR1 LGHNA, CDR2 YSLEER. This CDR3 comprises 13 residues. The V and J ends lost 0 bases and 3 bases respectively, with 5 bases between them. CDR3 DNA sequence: TGCGCCAGCAGCCAAGAAGAGGACACTGAAGCTTTCTTT. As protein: CASSQEEDTEAFF.

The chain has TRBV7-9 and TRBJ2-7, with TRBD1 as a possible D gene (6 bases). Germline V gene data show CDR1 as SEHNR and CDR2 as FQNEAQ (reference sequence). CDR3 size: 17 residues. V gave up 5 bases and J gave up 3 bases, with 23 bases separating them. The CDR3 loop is CASSLGLQLGGLYEQYF. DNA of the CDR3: TGTGCCAGCAGCCTTGGATTACAGCTAGGGGGTCTCTACGAGCAGTACTTC.

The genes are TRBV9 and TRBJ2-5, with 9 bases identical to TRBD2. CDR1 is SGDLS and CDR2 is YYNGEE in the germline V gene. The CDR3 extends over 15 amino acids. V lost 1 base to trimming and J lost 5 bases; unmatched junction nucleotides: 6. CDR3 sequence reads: CASSVSGGGDETQYF. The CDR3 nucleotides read TGTGCCAGCAGCGTATCCGGCGGGGGGGACGAGACCCAGTACTTC.

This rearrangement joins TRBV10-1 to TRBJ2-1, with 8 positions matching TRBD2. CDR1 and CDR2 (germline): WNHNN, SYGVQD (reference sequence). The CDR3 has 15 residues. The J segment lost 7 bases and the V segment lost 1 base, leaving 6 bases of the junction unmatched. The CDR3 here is CASSEWTSRTNEQFF. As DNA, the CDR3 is TGCGCCAGCAGTGAGTGGACTAGCAGAACGAATGAGCAGTTCTTC.

CDR3 sequence: CASSQGPYGYTF. The CDR3 DNA reads TGCGCCAGCAGCCAAGGGCCCTATGGCTACACCTTC. The V call is TRBV4-1, the J call TRBJ1-2; D is unresolved. CDR3 length: 12 amino acids. Germline-derived CDR1 and CDR2 are MGHRA and YSYEKL. V lost 1 base, J lost 4 bases, and 4 bases lay in between.

The chain's CDR3 is CASSKGQNSNQPQHF. The CDR3 nucleotides are TGTGCCAGCAGCAAAGGACAGAATAGCAATCAGCCCCAGCATTTT. This chain joins TRBV5-5 and TRBJ1-5, with D possibly matching TRBD1 (6 bases). Per the germline V gene, CDR1 is SGHKS and CDR2 is YYEKEE (reference sequence). V lost 4 bases and J 0 bases, leaving 11 bases between the germline ends. This CDR3 spans 15 amino acids.

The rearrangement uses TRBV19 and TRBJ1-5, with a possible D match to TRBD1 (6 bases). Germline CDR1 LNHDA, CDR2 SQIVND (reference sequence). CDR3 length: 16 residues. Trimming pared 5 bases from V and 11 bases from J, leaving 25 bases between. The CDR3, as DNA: TGTGCCAGTAGTCGGGGGCAAGGGAATATCAAGAGGGCCCAGCATTTT. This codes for CASSRGQGNIKRAQHF.

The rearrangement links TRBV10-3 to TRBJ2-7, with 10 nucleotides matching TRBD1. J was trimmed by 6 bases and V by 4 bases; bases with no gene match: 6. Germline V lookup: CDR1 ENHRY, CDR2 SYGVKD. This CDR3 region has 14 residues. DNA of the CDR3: TGTGCCATCAGTGGATGGGACAGGGGAGGCGAGCAGTACTTC. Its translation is CAISGWDRGGEQYF.

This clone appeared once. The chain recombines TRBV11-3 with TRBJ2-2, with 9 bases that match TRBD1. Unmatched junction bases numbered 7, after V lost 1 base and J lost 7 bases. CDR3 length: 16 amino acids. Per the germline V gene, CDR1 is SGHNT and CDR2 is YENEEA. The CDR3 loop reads CASSLVQGAQSGELFF. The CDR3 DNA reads TGTGCCAGCAGCTTAGTACAGGGGGCGCAAAGCGGGGAGCTGTTTTTT.

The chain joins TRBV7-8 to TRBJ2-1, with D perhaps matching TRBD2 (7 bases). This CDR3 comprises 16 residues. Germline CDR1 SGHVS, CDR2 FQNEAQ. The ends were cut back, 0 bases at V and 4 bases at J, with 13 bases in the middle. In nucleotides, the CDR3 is TGTGCCAGCAGCTTAGCATTTAGGGGGGGGTACAATGAGCAGTTCTTC. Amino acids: CASSLAFRGGYNEQFF.

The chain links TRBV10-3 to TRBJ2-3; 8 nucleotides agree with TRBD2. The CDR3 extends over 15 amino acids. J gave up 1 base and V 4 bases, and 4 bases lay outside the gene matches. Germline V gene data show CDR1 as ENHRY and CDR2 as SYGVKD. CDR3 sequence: CAISASTSGTDTQYF. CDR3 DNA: TGTGCCATCAGTGCTTCGACTAGCGGCACAGATACGCAGTATTTT.